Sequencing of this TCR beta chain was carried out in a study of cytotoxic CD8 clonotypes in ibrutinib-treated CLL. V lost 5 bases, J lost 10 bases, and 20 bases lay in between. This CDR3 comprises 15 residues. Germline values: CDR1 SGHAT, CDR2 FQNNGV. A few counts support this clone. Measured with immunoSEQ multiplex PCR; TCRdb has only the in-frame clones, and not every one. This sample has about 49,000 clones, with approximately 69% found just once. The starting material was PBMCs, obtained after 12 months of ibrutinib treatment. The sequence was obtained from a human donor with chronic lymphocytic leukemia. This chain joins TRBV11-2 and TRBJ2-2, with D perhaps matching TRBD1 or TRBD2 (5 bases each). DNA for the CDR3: TGTGCCAGCAGCCCCCAGGTTGGGGGTGGCGCGGAGCTGTTTTTT. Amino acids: CASSPQVGGGAELFF.